Shown below are 17 T cell receptor beta chains from a single sample sequenced in a study of PD-1 blockade in classical Hodgkin lymphoma. Every patient was affected by relapse after autologous stem cell transplantation, while exposure to brentuximab vedotin was not uniform. Repertoires were generated with immunoSEQ multiplex PCR, while TCRdb's copy carries only in-frame clones and drops some. The sample consists of 45,000 to 60,000 clones, 65% to 85% of them appearing once. The sample in question was peripheral blood mononuclear cells (PBMCs), obtained at baseline. Source of these receptors: a human donor with classical Hodgkin lymphoma.

The chain has TRBV4-2 and TRBJ2-7; a weak D match, TRBD1 (5 bases). Per the germline V gene, CDR1 is LGHNA and CDR2 is YNFKEQ. V shed 2 bases and J shed 4 bases, with 24 bases lying between them. The CDR3 runs to 18 residues. The CDR3 spells CASSQPPGGPERQYEQYF. The DNA of the CDR3 is TGTGCCAGCAGCCAACCCCCCGGCGGACCCGAGAGACAGTACGAGCAGTACTTC.

The rearrangement joins TRBV4-2 to TRBJ1-4; TRBD1 matches 10 bases. The germline CDR1 and CDR2 sequences are LGHNA and YNFKEQ. The trim removed 3 bases at V and 7 bases at J, leaving 2 bases unmatched. The CDR3 length is 14 residues. DNA of the CDR3: TGTGCCAGCAGCCAGGGGGACAGGGGTGAAAAACTGTTTTTT. It encodes CASSQGDRGEKLFF.

The chain couples TRBV18 to TRBJ2-1; maybe TRBD2 (5 bases). In germline, CDR1 is KGHSH, CDR2 LQKENI. V was clipped by 0 bases and J by 8 bases, with 8 bases between them. CDR3 size: 13 residues. This CDR3 is CASSPPGVDEQFF. The CDR3 region has the DNA TGTGCCAGCTCACCACCGGGAGTCGATGAGCAGTTCTTC.

This clone was seen a few times. The V gene is TRBV7-3, the J gene TRBJ2-5, with 9 bases identical to TRBD2. From germline, CDR1 is SGHTA and CDR2 FQGTGA. This CDR3 is built from 17 residues. The V gene end was trimmed by 1 base and the J gene end by 5 bases; junction bases not matched to a gene: 11. Here the CDR3 reads CASSLSLGGRAGETQYF. The CDR3 nucleotides are TGTGCCAGCAGCTTAAGTCTTGGCGGGAGGGCCGGGGAGACCCAGTACTTC.

The chain combines TRBV10-1 with TRBJ2-7; 9 nucleotides align to TRBD1. Germline CDR1 WNHNN, CDR2 SYGVQD (reference sequence). The CDR3 extends over 16 amino acids. With 3 bases clipped from V and 3 bases from J, the junction kept 9 bases outside the gene matches. CDR3 sequence reads: CASSERDREDIYEQYF. For the CDR3, the DNA is TGCGCCAGCAGTGAAAGGGACAGGGAGGATATCTACGAGCAGTACTTC.

The V gene is TRBV5-8, the J gene TRBJ2-2, with 7 bases aligning to TRBD2. This CDR3 region has 16 residues. Losses at the gene ends were 4 bases for V and 3 bases for J; bases not matched to a gene: 9. The V gene's germline CDR1 is SGHTS and CDR2 YDEGEE. This chain's CDR3 is CASSNEKGGYTGELFF. The CDR3 nucleotides read TGTGCCAGCAGCAACGAAAAGGGAGGGTACACCGGGGAGCTGTTTTTT.

The chain combines TRBV4-2 with TRBJ1-4, with 7 positions matching TRBD1. This CDR3 region has 14 residues. Per germline, CDR1 LGHNA and CDR2 YNFKEQ. After removal of 4 bases from V and 4 bases from J, the junction contained 3 bases not matched to a gene. CDR3 DNA: TGTGCCAGCAGCCCCAGGGGGAGTAATGAAAAACTGTTTTTT. Its protein product is CASSPRGSNEKLFF.

The chain is built from TRBV6-5 and TRBJ1-4; D not certain. The germline V and J ends were trimmed by 0 bases and 11 bases, with 16 bases remaining between them. Germline values: CDR1 MNHEY, CDR2 SVGAGI. The CDR3 contains 15 residues. CDR3 sequence: CASSYSRSSDSKLFF. For the CDR3, the DNA is TGTGCCAGCAGTTACTCGCGATCATCTGACTCGAAACTGTTTTTT.

The rearrangement joins TRBV6-5 to TRBJ2-5; TRBD1 matches 8 bases. Unmatched junction bases numbered 2, after V lost 4 bases and J lost 7 bases. CDR3 length: 12 amino acids. Germline loops: CDR1 MNHEY, CDR2 SVGAGI. Here the CDR3 reads CASSSGGRTQYF. CDR3 bases: TGTGCCAGCAGTTCAGGGGGCCGGACCCAGTACTTC.

J is TRBJ1-2 and V is TRBV30; no clear D gene. Trimming shortened V by 4 bases and J by 4 bases, and 13 bases separated the two germline ends. The length of the CDR3 is 13 residues. Per germline, CDR1 GTSNPN and CDR2 SVGIG (reference sequence). This CDR3 is CAWIGPRGYGYTF. CDR3 sequence (DNA): TGTGCCTGGATAGGTCCTCGTGGCTATGGCTACACCTTC.

The genes are TRBV11-3 and TRBJ1-1; D uncertain. Trimming left V 5 bases short and J 1 base short, with 8 bases between. The CDR3 sequence is 13 residues long. Germline V gives CDR1 SGHNT, CDR2 YENEEA. CDR3 region: CASSPLKNTEAFF. CDR3 DNA: TGTGCCAGCAGCCCTCTTAAGAACACTGAAGCTTTCTTT. Full variable domain (rest looked up from reference TRBV11-3 and TRBJ1-1): EAGVVQSPRYKIIEKKQPVAFWCNPISGHNTLYWYLQNLGQGPELLIRYENEEAVDDSQLPKDRFSAERLKGVDSTLKIQPAELGDSAVYLCASSPLKNTEAFFGQGTRLTVV.

The rearrangement links TRBV28 to TRBJ1-2, with D hard to call. Per germline, CDR1 MDHEN and CDR2 SYDVKM. The CDR3 spans 13 residues. Trimming took off 5 bases at V and 4 bases at J, with 11 bases between the two ends. CDR3 in DNA: TGTGCCAGCAGTCTCCAGGTCCTCTATGGCTACACCTTC. It codes for CASSLQVLYGYTF.

The V call is TRBV19, the J call TRBJ1-5, with a tentative D call TRBD1 (6 bases). CDR1 and CDR2 from the germline V gene are LNHDA and SQIVND (reference sequence). The CDR3 totals 16 residues. V was cut by 5 bases and J by 6 bases, with 20 bases left in between. The CDR3 reads CASSSIAGVWGQPQHF. The CDR3 coding sequence is TGTGCCAGTAGTTCCATCGCAGGGGTGTGGGGTCAGCCCCAGCATTTT.

V is TRBV4-1 and J is TRBJ1-1; the D is unclear. Per germline, CDR1 MGHRA and CDR2 YSYEKL. Trimming removed 2 bases from V and 0 bases from J, with 7 bases in between. The CDR3 consists of 14 residues. The CDR3: CASSQSTMNTEAFF. The CDR3 DNA reads as TGCGCCAGCAGCCAATCTACCATGAACACTGAAGCTTTCTTT.

V is TRBV7-9 and J is TRBJ1-3; a possible D gene is TRBD1 (6 bases). In germline, CDR1 is SEHNR, CDR2 FQNEAQ (reference sequence). This CDR3 comprises 17 residues. V lost 7 bases and J 0 bases, leaving 19 bases between the germline ends. Here the CDR3 DNA reads TGTGCCAGCACCTATTCACAGGGACGTTTCTCTGGAAACACCATATATTTT. Amino acids: CASTYSQGRFSGNTIYF.

The rearrangement uses TRBV2 and TRBJ2-7, with a possible D match to TRBD1 (5 bases). CDR3 size: 15 residues. The germline CDR1 and CDR2 sequences are SNHLY and FYNNEI. V lost 2 bases and J lost 1, with 12 bases in between. DNA for the CDR3: TGTGCCAGCAGTGAAACAGGCCTACAATCCTACGAGCAGTACGTC. It is translated as CASSETGLQSYEQYV.

The chain joins TRBV4-1 to TRBJ2-5, with 13 bases aligning to TRBD2. The CDR3 runs to 20 residues. CDR1 is MGHRA, CDR2 YSYEKL, per germline. Losses at the gene ends were 2 bases for V and 5 bases for J; bases not matched to a gene: 17. The CDR3 sequence: CASSQPFRGATSGRMETQYF. CDR3 DNA sequence: TGCGCCAGCAGCCAACCTTTCCGGGGCGCGACTAGCGGGAGGATGGAGACCCAGTACTTC.